The 11 T cell receptor beta chains in this list originate from one sample, sequenced in a study of PD-1 blockade in classical Hodgkin lymphoma. The repertoire was sequenced with immunoSEQ multiplex PCR; TCRdb's copy has only in-frame clones and lacks some. Of approximately 28,000 clones listed, 60% to 85% are singletons. Relapse after autologous stem cell transplantation occurred in every patient, and brentuximab vedotin exposure varied. Starting with thawed PBMCs, CD4+ T cells were purified by magnetic negative selection. The sequences come from CD4+ T cells from blood, collected at baseline. All receptors derive from a human donor with classical Hodgkin lymphoma.

V is TRBV7-2 and J is TRBJ2-7; 10 positions agree with TRBD1. The length of the CDR3 is 17 residues. With V trimmed by 5 bases and J by 4 bases, 14 bases remained unmatched. Germline V gene data show CDR1 as SGHTA and CDR2 as FQGNSA. The CDR3 loop reads CASSPNSPGTGVYEQYF. CDR3 nucleotide sequence: TGTGCCAGCAGCCCAAACTCCCCCGGGACAGGGGTTTACGAGCAGTACTTC.

The chain employs TRBV2 and TRBJ2-4; TRBD2 aligns across 10 bases. The length of the CDR3 is 13 residues. Germline lookup yields CDR1 SNHLY and CDR2 FYNNEI. The V gene end was trimmed by 7 bases and the J gene end by 8 bases; junction bases not matched to a gene: 5. The DNA for the CDR3 is TGTGCCAGCAACTCTCTAGCGGGGGACATTCAGTACTTC. It encodes CASNSLAGDIQYF.

The chain employs TRBV7-2 and TRBJ2-7; D is uncertain. Germline CDR1 SGHTA, CDR2 FQGNSA. This CDR3 is built from 13 residues. With 4 bases removed from V and 4 bases from J, the gap between germline ends came to 11 bases. CDR3 nucleotide sequence: TGTGCCAGCAGCTCCCGACTTTCTTACGAGCAGTACTTC. It is translated as CASSSRLSYEQYF.

This chain joins TRBV6-5 and TRBJ1-6, with 7 bases identical to TRBD1. Germline loops: CDR1 MNHEY, CDR2 SVGAGI. The CDR3 covers 15 residues. The V and J ends lost 4 bases and 4 bases, in that order; junction bases with no gene match: 4. The CDR3 DNA reads TGTGCCAGCAGTTTCGACAGGGTTTATAATTCACCCCTCCACTTT. The encoded protein is CASSFDRVYNSPLHF.

This clone occurred a few times. CDR3 sequence: CAWSEANEKLFF. In DNA, the CDR3 is TGTGCCTGGAGTGAGGCTAATGAAAAACTGTTTTTT. The rearrangement links TRBV30 to TRBJ1-4, with unresolved D. CDR1 and CDR2 from the germline V gene are GTSNPN and SVGIG (reference sequence). The CDR3 covers 12 residues. V was shortened by 1 base and J by 3 bases, with 3 bases between the two germline ends.

This rearrangement joins TRBV13 to TRBJ2-1; 15 nucleotides line up with TRBD2. The CDR3 consists of 19 residues. Germline CDR1 is PRHDT and CDR2 is FYEKMQ (reference sequence). V shed 2 bases, J shed 6 bases, and the junction held 11 bases outside the gene matches. Here the CDR3 DNA reads TGTGCCAGCAGCTTAATAGGACTAGCGGGGGGGCCGAGTAGCAATGAGCAGTTCTTC. Its protein product is CASSLIGLAGGPSSNEQFF.

This clone occurred once. V usage is TRBV5-1 and J usage is TRBJ1-5; TRBD1 agrees at 7 bases. Germline V gene sequence: CDR1 SGHRS, CDR2 YFSETQ. The CDR3 sequence is 15 residues long. Losses at the gene ends were 1 base for V and 6 bases for J; bases not matched to a gene: 7. The CDR3 region is CASSLSSAGGQPQHF. CDR3 nucleotide sequence: TGCGCCAGCAGCTTGTCCTCGGCAGGGGGTCAGCCCCAGCATTTT.

The V and J genes are TRBV13 and TRBJ2-7, with 9 bases matching TRBD2. V was clipped by 5 bases and J by 0 bases; unmatched bases: 8. The V gene's germline CDR1 is PRHDT and CDR2 FYEKMQ (reference sequence). The CDR3 consists of 16 residues. CDR3 sequence: CASSPAGGFSSYEQYF. In nucleotides, the CDR3 is TGTGCCAGCAGCCCCGCGGGAGGGTTCAGCTCCTACGAGCAGTACTTC.

The chain uses TRBV19 and TRBJ1-1; D remains ambiguous. V was pared by 10 bases and J by 2 bases, with 17 bases between. Germline V gene sequence: CDR1 LNHDA, CDR2 SQIVND (reference sequence). CDR3 length: 14 residues. CDR3: CAIPQRSDNTEAFF. CDR3 nucleotide sequence: TGTGCCATCCCGCAGAGGTCCGATAACACTGAAGCTTTCTTT.

The chain couples TRBV10-3 to TRBJ1-6; D not resolved. V lost 3 bases, J lost 0 bases, and 9 bases lay in between. This CDR3 has 16 amino acids. The germline gives CDR1 ENHRY, CDR2 SYGVKD. CDR3 nucleotide sequence: TGTGCCATCAGTGACGTGACGAGCTCCTATAATTCACCCCTCCACTTT. It codes for CAISDVTSSYNSPLHF.

This clone was recorded once. The V and J genes are TRBV28 and TRBJ2-7; the D gene could be TRBD1 or TRBD2 (5 bases each). The germline V and J ends were trimmed by 6 bases and 2 bases, with 14 bases remaining between them. This CDR3 comprises 14 residues. The germline CDR1 and CDR2 sequences are MDHEN and SYDVKM. DNA for the CDR3: TGTGCCAGCAGGTACCGGGACGGCCCCTACGAGCAGTACTTC. Translated: CASRYRDGPYEQYF.